Listed here are 29 T cell receptor beta chains from one sample, sequenced in a study of blood T cells in healthy people across ages. A second PCR of about 6 to 11 cycles used a sample-barcoded 5' primer and a J-beta primer mix. MiXCR, applied by TCRdb to the 5' RACE reads, yields one record per CDR3 protein. This repertoire shows some 640,000 distinct CDR3 sequences, roughly 31% found once; its top ten account for 15% to 19%. The sequenced sample consisted of blood. These receptors originate from a woman of 80 years or more in good health.

This clonotype was seen more than once but under ten times. The V and J genes are TRBV3-1 and TRBJ2-2; D is ambiguous. Trimming pared 0 bases from V and 5 bases from J, leaving 10 bases between. From germline, CDR1 is LGHDT and CDR2 YNNKEL (reference sequence). The CDR3 covers 15 residues. The CDR3 sequence is CASSQDLTGTGELFF. CDR3 DNA sequence: TGTGCCAGCAGCCAAGATCTAACCGGGACCGGGGAGCTGTTTTTT.

The chain employs TRBV4-2 and TRBJ2-3; 7 bases map to TRBD2. The length of the CDR3 is 17 residues. With V trimmed by 0 bases and J by 6 bases, 12 bases remained unmatched. Per the germline V gene, CDR1 is LGHNA and CDR2 is YNFKEQ. The CDR3 protein is CASSQDEGRESVDTQYF. CDR3 DNA: TGTGCCAGCAGCCAAGATGAGGGGCGGGAGTCGGTGGATACGCAGTATTTT.

The V gene is TRBV4-1, the J gene TRBJ1-6; D not certain. The CDR3 length is 14 residues. The V end was cut by 0 bases, the J end by 10 bases, with 10 bases between. Germline CDR1 MGHRA, CDR2 YSYEKL. This CDR3 reads CASSQELVGSPLHF. CDR3 coding DNA: TGCGCCAGCAGCCAAGAATTAGTGGGATCACCCCTCCACTTT.

This clonotype was seen more than once but under ten times. The chain joins TRBV2 to TRBJ2-5; 9 nucleotides match TRBD2. V dropped 8 bases and J dropped 4; count of bases not matched to a gene: 14. The CDR3 totals 16 residues. Germline loops: CDR1 SNHLY, CDR2 FYNNEI. The CDR3 DNA sequence: TGTGCCAGCGGTGGCGGTGGCGGGGGGGCTCGAGAGACCCAGTACTTC. It codes for CASGGGGGGARETQYF.

This clonotype was detected many times. At one of its ends the junction is not consistent with the germline gene, which may arise from a read error. The rearrangement uses TRBV5-1 and TRBJ1-1, with 7 bases aligning to TRBD1. The length of the CDR3 is 15 residues. The V gene's germline CDR1 is SGHRS and CDR2 YFSETQ. The CDR3 spells CASSLRQGLNTEAFF. Here the CDR3 DNA reads TGTGCCAGCAGCTTAAGACAGGGATTGAACACTGAAGCTTTCTTT. The entire variable domain, with the rest obtained from reference TRBV5-1 and TRBJ1-1, is as follows: KAGVTQTPRYLIKTRGQQVTLSCSPISGHRSVSWYQQTPGQGLQFLFEYFSETQRNKGNFPGRFSGRQFSNSRSEMNVSTLELGDSALYLCASSLRQGLNTEAFFGQGTRLTVV.

V gene TRBV12-1 combines with J gene TRBJ2-7; TRBD2 is the table's D call, not checked against the DNA. TRBV12-1 is a known pseudogene. This CDR3 spans 16 amino acids. The CDR3 sequence: CASSYPPGLAGEEQYF. The CDR3 nucleotides read TGTGCCAGCAGCTACCCACCGGGACTAGCGGGAGAGGAGCAGTACTTC.

In this sample, this clonotype turned up a few times. CDR3 DNA sequence: TGTGCCAGCAGTTGGGGGGGTAGCAATCAGCCCCAGCATTTT. Protein sequence: CASSWGGSNQPQHF. The chain carries TRBV27 and TRBJ1-5, with a possible D match to TRBD1 (5 bases). Between the trimmed V and J ends, which lost 4 bases and 0 bases, there was a span of 7 bases. Looked up from germline, CDR1 is MNHEY and CDR2 is SMNVEV (reference sequence). The CDR3 runs to 14 residues.

Ten or more counts support this clonotype. The chain links TRBV9 to TRBJ2-1, with 8 bases lining up with TRBD2. Per the germline V gene, CDR1 is SGDLS and CDR2 is YYNGEE. The J segment lost 2 bases and the V segment lost 0 bases, leaving 10 bases of the junction unmatched. This CDR3 comprises 18 residues. CDR3 residues: CASSVGSQRGPTYNEQFF. In nucleotides, the CDR3 is TGTGCCAGCAGCGTAGGGTCCCAGCGGGGGCCGACCTACAATGAGCAGTTCTTC.

This clonotype was seen many times. V and J are TRBV5-1 and TRBJ2-1; TRBD2 is a possible D gene (7 bases). Trimming left V 8 bases short and J 7 bases short, with 22 bases between. The CDR3 runs 15 residues. Germline V gene lookup returns CDR1 SGHRS and CDR2 YFSETQ. The CDR3 DNA reads as TGCGCCAGTTTCCCTACCTTCGGGGGGCAGAATGAGCAGTTCTTC. This translates into CASFPTFGGQNEQFF.

Comments on this clonotype: Since a much larger clone is just one base distant, this may be a read error. The chain recombines TRBV5-1 with TRBJ2-5; TRBD1 might be the D (5 bases). The V gene's germline CDR1 is SGHRS and CDR2 YFSETQ. Between the trimmed V and J ends, which lost 5 bases and 11 bases, there was a span of 16 bases. The CDR3 is 12 amino acids. This CDR3 reads CASSRGLSEQYF. In DNA form, the CDR3 reads TGCGCCAGCAGTAGGGGCCTAAGTGAGCAGTACTTC.

A remark on this clonotype: It may be a read error: a sequence one base away is much more abundant. The genes are TRBV6-5 and TRBJ1-2, with 9 bases lining up with TRBD1. CDR3 length: 14 residues. The V and J ends lost 6 bases and 8 bases, in that order; junction bases with no gene match: 10. Germline CDR1 MNHEY, CDR2 SVGAGI. CDR3 DNA sequence: TGTGCCAGCAGGTGGGGACAGGGTAGTCGGGGCTACACCTTC. Protein: CASRWGQGSRGYTF.

V and J are TRBV12-3 or TRBV12-4 and TRBJ2-1; D possibly corresponds to TRBD2 (5 bases). The CDR3 totals 12 residues. V was trimmed by 3 bases and J by 12 bases, leaving 12 bases between them. CDR3 DNA: TGTGCCAGCAGTTTTCTTGCGGGTGGGCAGTTCTTC. The encoded protein is CASSFLAGGQFF.

This clonotype was seen a handful of times. A much larger clonotype is one base distant, so this may be a read error. The chain links TRBV28 to TRBJ2-5; 8 nucleotides line up with TRBD2. Germline-derived CDR1 and CDR2 are MDHEN and SYDVKM. There are 14 residues in the CDR3. CDR3 sequence reads: CACSSGGKEETQYF. The CDR3 nucleotides read TGTGCCTGCAGTTCGGGGGGGAAGGAAGAGACCCAGTACTTC.

This clonotype was counted ten times or more. The chain recombines TRBV10-3 with TRBJ2-7; TRBD2 might be the D (5 bases). CDR1 and CDR2 (germline): ENHRY, SYGVKD. The CDR3 loop spans 14 amino acids. Trimming took 6 bases from V and 1 from J, leaving 13 bases between them. In nucleotides, the CDR3 is TGTGCCATCAGAACCACGGGAAATTCCTACGAGCAGTACTTC. Protein product: CAIRTTGNSYEQYF.

There are many counts of this clonotype. V usage is TRBV6-6 and J usage is TRBJ2-5; possible D gene TRBD1, 6 bases. CDR1 is MNHNY and CDR2 is SVGAGI in the germline V gene (reference sequence). The CDR3 is 14 amino acids. The V and J ends lost 6 bases and 1 base respectively, with 12 bases between them. The CDR3 nucleotides read TGTGCCAGCAGCTACCCAGGGGCCCAAGAGACCCAGTACTTC. Translated: CASSYPGAQETQYF.

In regard to this clonotype: One junction end does not reproduce the germline sequence, and a read error may be involved. The chain carries TRBV29-1 and TRBJ2-1, with D unresolved. CDR1 is SQVTM, CDR2 ANQGSEA, per germline. CDR3 length equals 14 residues. CDR3 sequence (DNA): TGCAGCGTTGAGGTAGAAGACCCCTCCAATGGGCAGTTCTTC. Translating gives CSVEVEDPSNGQFF.

This clonotype was observed many times. The rearrangement joins TRBV4-1 to TRBJ1-6, with TRBD1 identical over 7 bases. The CDR3 runs 15 residues. The V segment lost 1 base and the J segment 8 bases; nucleotides outside the gene matches: 5. Germline V gene lookup returns CDR1 MGHRA and CDR2 YSYEKL. The CDR3 DNA sequence: TGCGCCAGCAGCCAAGGGGAGGGGGCGGATTCACCCCTCCACTTT. Protein sequence: CASSQGEGADSPLHF.

This clonotype was found a few times. The J gene is TRBJ2-5, the V gene TRBV20-1; 9 bases are a match to TRBD2. The CDR3 extends over 14 amino acids. V shed 3 bases, J shed 4 bases, and the junction held 6 bases outside the gene matches. Looked up from germline, CDR1 is DFQATT and CDR2 is SNEGSKA (reference sequence). CDR3 DNA: TGCAGTGCTAGTTTAGCGGGAGTTCGAGAGACCCAGTACTTC. Encoded protein: CSASLAGVRETQYF.

The chain recombines TRBV11-2 with TRBJ2-1; maybe TRBD1 (7 bases). V lost 3 bases, J lost 3 bases, and 12 bases lay in between. CDR1 is SGHAT, CDR2 FQNNGV, per germline. This CDR3 is built from 15 residues. The DNA for the CDR3 is TGTGCCAGCAGCTTCCGCGGGACAGACTACAATGAGCAGTTCTTC. It yields the protein CASSFRGTDYNEQFF.

This clonotype has only a few counts. The chain links TRBV19 to TRBJ2-2; 8 bases map to TRBD2. The CDR3 is 17 residues long. Germline V gives CDR1 LNHDA, CDR2 SQIVND (reference sequence). The V and J ends lost 7 bases and 3 bases, in that order; junction bases with no gene match: 13. The CDR3 protein is CASTSLNERGHTGELFF. In DNA form, the CDR3 reads TGTGCCAGTACCTCCCTTAATGAGCGGGGGCACACCGGGGAGCTGTTTTTT.

This clonotype showed up just a few times. The V and J genes are TRBV24-1 and TRBJ1-5; D is ambiguous. Trimming shortened V by 9 bases and J by 0 bases, and 20 bases separated the two germline ends. The CDR3 spans 17 residues. Germline loops: CDR1 KGHDR, CDR2 SFDVKD. CDR3: CATVQGRYLNSNQPQHF. The CDR3 region has the DNA TGTGCCACCGTTCAAGGGCGGTACCTCAATAGCAATCAGCCCCAGCATTTT.

This clonotype turned up a few times. This chain joins TRBV18 and TRBJ1-4; no clear D. Trimming took off 3 bases at V and 10 bases at J, with 12 bases between the two ends. The CDR3 consists of 13 residues. The germline V gene has CDR1 KGHSH and CDR2 LQKENI. CDR3 in amino acids: CASSPGAGGKLFF. CDR3 DNA: TGTGCCAGCTCACCCGGAGCGGGTGGAAAACTGTTTTTT. Complete variable domain (other parts from reference TRBV18 and TRBJ1-4): NAGVMQNPRHLVRRRGQEARLRCSPMKGHSHVYWYRQLPEEGLKFMVYLQKENIIDESGMPKERFSAEFPKEGPSILRIQQVVRGDSAAYFCASSPGAGGKLFFGSGTQLSVL.

This chain links TRBV7-8 with TRBJ2-1; TRBD2 aligns across 9 bases. Germline V CDR1 and CDR2: SGHVS, FQNEAQ. This CDR3 region has 14 residues. V gave up 4 bases and J gave up 7 bases; unmatched junction bases: 5. The CDR3 DNA reads TGTGCCAGCAGCTCCGGACTAGCGCTAAATGAGCAGTTCTTC. It encodes CASSSGLALNEQFF.

This clonotype was picked up many times. The V call is TRBV12-3 or TRBV12-4, the J call TRBJ2-3; 10 nucleotides line up with TRBD1. CDR3 length: 16 amino acids. Unmatched junction bases numbered 2, after V lost 1 base and J lost 1 base. The chain's CDR3 is CASSLDGTGGTDTQYF. CDR3 DNA sequence: TGTGCCAGCAGTTTAGATGGGACAGGGGGCACAGATACGCAGTATTTT.

This clonotype was detected only a few times. Just one base apart from a much larger clone, this may be a read error. The rearrangement uses TRBV15 and TRBJ2-5, with 7 bases fitting TRBD2. The germline gives CDR1 LNHNV, CDR2 YYDKDF (reference sequence). CDR3 size: 15 residues. The CDR3 DNA sequence: TGTGCCATCAGCAGTTCAGCGGGGATAGAAGAGACCCAGTACTTC. This encodes CAISSSAGIEETQYF. The full variable domain, rest sourced from reference TRBV15 and TRBJ2-5, is DAMVIQNPRYQVTQFGKPVTLSCSQTLNHNVMYWYQQKSSQAPKLLFHYYDKDFNNEADTPDNFQSRRPNTSFCFLDIRSPGLGDTAMYLCAISSSAGIEETQYFGPGTRLLVL.

This clonotype showed up many times. The V and J genes are TRBV25-1 and TRBJ1-2, with D tentatively TRBD1 (5 bases). V was pared by 4 bases and J by 5 bases, with 5 bases between. The length of the CDR3 is 11 residues. Germline V gives CDR1 MGHDK, CDR2 SYGVNS. The CDR3 region has the DNA TGTGCCAGCAGTGGACAGTATGGCTACACCTTC. Translated: CASSGQYGYTF.

Regarding this clonotype: A much more abundant neighbour one base away suggests this may be a read error. V is TRBV20-1 and J is TRBJ2-7; D perhaps matches TRBD2 (5 bases). V was cut by 6 bases and J by 3 bases, with 21 bases left in between. CDR1 is DFQATT, CDR2 SNEGSKA, per germline (reference sequence). This CDR3 spans 15 amino acids. The CDR3 reads CSAGPLVGGRYEQYF. The CDR3 region has the DNA TGCAGTGCCGGCCCGCTGGTCGGCGGGCGCTACGAGCAGTACTTC.

The sample holds a few counts of this clonotype. This may be a read error, as it is one base from a much larger clone. The rearrangement uses TRBV14 and TRBJ2-5; D gene uncertain. Germline V gene data show CDR1 as SGHDN and CDR2 as FVKESK. This CDR3 is 14 amino acids long. V was shortened by 4 bases and J by 11 bases, with 20 bases between the two germline ends. The CDR3 spells CASSPALLGNEQYF. CDR3 sequence (DNA): TGTGCCAGCAGCCCCGCCCTACTTGGGAATGAGCAGTACTTC.

This clonotype was picked up many times. CDR3 in DNA: TGTGCCAGCAGTTTCGGCAGCTCTAGCACAGATACGCAGTATTTT. This encodes CASSFGSSSTDTQYF. This rearrangement joins TRBV12-3 or TRBV12-4 to TRBJ2-3; no reliable D call. The germline V and J ends were trimmed by 3 bases and 0 bases, with 10 bases remaining between them. This CDR3 region has 15 residues.